This is a list of T cell receptor beta chains from one sample in a study of response to subunit inactivated influenza vaccine. TCRdb fed the RT-PCR reads into MiXCR, producing one record per CDR3 protein. Found here are over 150,000 distinct CDR3 sequences, roughly 10% of them singletons; the top ten hold roughly 33%. Sequencing used CD8+ T cells sorted from PBMCs, obtained about 23 months after vaccination. Receptor source: a man in his fifties or sixties who received an inactivated influenza vaccine. CDR3s include the opening cysteine and the closing phenylalanine or tryptophan. The D gene is left open where the match is weak. Clone size is stated in some rows and not others, as once, few, many or a class when expanded.

V gene	D gene	clone size	J gene	CDR3 DNA	CDR3 protein
TRBV28	TRBD1	many	TRBJ1-2	TGTGCCAGCAGTACTCGGGTTGGGACAGGTTCCTCAACAAACTATGGCTACACCTTC	CASSTRVGTGSSTNYGYTF
TRBV4-2	TRBD2	NA	TRBJ2-3	TGTGCCAGCAGCCAAGACGGTCCGGGGGGACGGCCAGATACGCAGTATTTT	CASSQDGPGGRPDTQYF
TRBV29-1	TRBD2	NA	TRBJ2-1	TGCAGCGCATCGGGGGGGGGACGGTTGTACAATGAGCAGTTCTTC	CSASGGGRLYNEQFF
TRBV28	TRBD1	NA	TRBJ1-1	TGTGCCAGCAGTTTAAGGAGGGGGCCGGACACTGAAGCTTTCTTT	CASSLRRGPDTEAFF
TRBV6-2/TRBV6-3	NA	few	TRBJ2-1	TGTGCCAGCAGTTACCGGTATGAGCAGTTCTTC	CASSYRYEQFF
TRBV5-6	NA	few	TRBJ2-3	TGTGCCAGCAGCTTTTGGGGTCGCACAGATACGCAGTATTTT	CASSFWGRTDTQYF
TRBV7-9	TRBD1	NA	TRBJ2-7	TGTGCCAGCAGCACGACAGGGTACTCCTACGAGCAGTACTTC	CASSTTGYSYEQYF
TRBV6-2/TRBV6-3	NA	NA	TRBJ2-7	TGTGCCAGCGGCCTGTCGGGCAAATCCTACGAGCAGTACTTC	CASGLSGKSYEQYF
TRBV6-5	TRBD1	few	TRBJ2-7	TGTGCCAGCAGTTCGGGACAGGTGTCCTACGAGCAGTACTTC	CASSSGQVSYEQYF
TRBV19	NA	NA	TRBJ2-1	TGTGCCAGTAGTATGTTAGCGGTCCCTTACAATGAGCAGTTCTTC	CASSMLAVPYNEQFF
TRBV20-1	NA	NA	TRBJ1-2	TGCAGTGCTAGGCCGCTAGGGACAACCGATGGCTACACCTTC	CSARPLGTTDGYTF
TRBV29-1	NA	large	TRBJ2-7	TGCAGCGTTGAACACCCTGGGGCAGGGCAATCCGAGCAGTACTTC	CSVEHPGAGQSEQYF
TRBV6-2/TRBV6-3	NA	once	TRBJ2-5	TGTGCCAGCAGTTACCCCGGGAGTCGTGAGACCCAGTACTTC	CASSYPGSRETQYF
TRBV4-3	NA	few	TRBJ2-1	TGCGCCAGCAGCCAATACCACGGAGGAGCCTACAATGAGCAGTTCTTC	CASSQYHGGAYNEQFF
TRBV6-1	TRBD1	many	TRBJ1-1	TGTGCCAGCAGCATCAGACAGGGGGCAGGAACTGAAGCTTTCTTT	CASSIRQGAGTEAFF
TRBV9	NA	NA	TRBJ2-6	TGTGCCAGCAGCGTAGCCAGGACTGGGGCCAACGTCCTGACTTTC	CASSVARTGANVLTF
TRBV9	TRBD1	few	TRBJ2-1	TGTGCCAGCAGCGTAGGAAAACAGGGGGCGAGTGAGCAGTTCTTC	CASSVGKQGASEQFF
TRBV27	TRBD1	NA	TRBJ2-5	TGTGCCAGCAGTTCCGGGACAGCCGTTCAAGAGACCCAGTACTTC	CASSSGTAVQETQYF
TRBV7-9	TRBD1	many	TRBJ2-1	TGTGCCAGCAGCTTTCGACAGGGGTCCTACAATGAGCAGTTCTTC	CASSFRQGSYNEQFF
TRBV12-3/TRBV12-4	NA	few	TRBJ2-1	TGTGCCAGCAGACCTAGGACGGAGAATGAGCAGTTCTTC	CASRPRTENEQFF
TRBV4-1	NA	NA	TRBJ2-5	TGCGCCAGCAGCCAAGATATGGAAGGAGAAGAGACCCAGTACTTC	CASSQDMEGEETQYF
TRBV5-4	NA	many	TRBJ1-2	TGTGCCAGCAGCTTGGAGAGGCTCTATGGCTACACCTTC	CASSLERLYGYTF
TRBV29-1	NA	many	TRBJ1-2	TGCAGCGTTGATCAGGTGTCCTATGGCTACACCTTC	CSVDQVSYGYTF
TRBV7-6	TRBD2	few	TRBJ2-3	TGTGCCAGCAGCTATTTAGCGGGAGGGCCATCCGATACGCAGTATTTT	CASSYLAGGPSDTQYF
TRBV7-8	TRBD2	few	TRBJ2-3	TGTGCCAGCAGCTCCTTAGCGGGGGGGCACGCAGATACGCAGTATTTT	CASSSLAGGHADTQYF
TRBV4-3	TRBD1	few	TRBJ2-1	TGCGCCAGCAGCCAAGATCACATAAGACAGGGGGCGTATGAGCAGTTCTTC	CASSQDHIRQGAYEQFF
TRBV21-1	NA	NA	TRBJ2-5	TGTGCCAGCAGGGCCTCTAGAGGAGACGCCCAAGAGACCCAGTACTTC	CASRASRGDAQETQYF
TRBV2	NA	NA	TRBJ1-5	TGTGCCAGCAGTGAGGGGGACGACAATCAGCCCCAGCATTTT	CASSEGDDNQPQHF
TRBV28	NA	NA	TRBJ2-1	TGTGCCAGCAGTCCGGGGGACGAGCAGTTCTTC	CASSPGDEQFF